The 17 T cell receptor beta chains below come from one sample, sequenced in a study of long-term antiretroviral therapy in people with HIV. The assay, immunoSEQ v3.0, was run at survey level. Assay: immunoSEQ multiplex PCR; the TCRdb copy retains only in-frame clones and omits some. The repertoire holds fewer than 30,000 clones, about 79% seen once, with about 5.8% in the top ten. The material sequenced was unsorted PBMCs, taken 0.7 years before starting antiretroviral therapy. These receptors were obtained from a man under 40 with HIV.

The gene calls are TRBV10-1 and TRBJ2-7; no definite D call. Germline CDR1 and CDR2: WNHNN and SYGVQD (reference sequence). The V end lost 2 bases, the J end lost 5 bases, and 7 bases lay between the germline ends. The CDR3 runs 12 residues. This chain's CDR3 is CASSELINEQYF. CDR3 DNA: TGCGCCAGCAGTGAGCTCATCAACGAGCAGTACTTC.

CDR3 in DNA: TGTGCCAGTAGTCCTAGGGGCCACGGCAGGGGGAACACTGAAGCTTTCTTT. The encoded protein is CASSPRGHGRGNTEAFF. The chain couples TRBV19 to TRBJ1-1; tentative D call: TRBD1 (6 bases). Germline CDR1 reads LNHDA; CDR2 reads SQIVND (reference sequence). Trimming pared 5 bases from V and 1 base from J, leaving 20 bases between. This CDR3 region has 17 residues.

This chain uses TRBV4-1 with TRBJ2-4; no firm D call. Between the trimmed V and J ends, which lost 3 bases and 4 bases, there was a span of 13 bases. The CDR3 is 15 amino acids. CDR1 is MGHRA, CDR2 YSYEKL, per germline. CDR3 amino acids: CASSHGVNQKNIQYF. The DNA of the CDR3 is TGCGCCAGCAGCCATGGGGTGAACCAGAAAAACATTCAGTACTTC.

The J gene is TRBJ2-1, the V gene TRBV28; D is uncertain. Trimming left V 5 bases short and J 8 bases short, with 25 bases between. The CDR3 totals 17 residues. CDR1 MDHEN and CDR2 SYDVKM come from the germline V gene. The CDR3 loop is CASSDFSRTPGLDEQFF. The DNA of the CDR3 is TGTGCCAGCAGTGATTTTTCTCGCACCCCCGGGCTCGATGAGCAGTTCTTC.

In this sample, this clone turned up once. The rearrangement uses TRBV6-5 and TRBJ1-2; no firm D call. V was trimmed by 2 bases and J by 2 bases, leaving 6 bases between them. Germline-derived CDR1 and CDR2 are MNHEY and SVGAGI. This CDR3 region has 13 residues. This CDR3 is CASSYKGNYGYTF. The CDR3 DNA follows: TGTGCCAGCAGTTACAAAGGGAACTATGGCTACACCTTC.

This rearrangement joins TRBV30 to TRBJ1-6; D is unclear. The V gene's germline CDR1 is GTSNPN and CDR2 SVGIG (reference sequence). The CDR3 has 15 amino acids. Between the trimmed V and J ends, which lost 3 bases and 3 bases, there was a span of 12 bases. CDR3 DNA sequence: TGTGCCTGGAGAACGGGCACAAACTATAATTCACCCCTCCACTTT. It translates to CAWRTGTNYNSPLHF.

The chain carries TRBV6-1 and TRBJ2-5, with 14 bases identical to TRBD2. This CDR3 spans 15 amino acids. Germline lookup yields CDR1 MNHNS and CDR2 SASEGT. V trimming: 4 bases; J trimming: 4 bases; junction bases outside the gene matches: 2. CDR3: CASSGLAGGPETQYF. In nucleotides, the CDR3 is TGTGCCAGCAGTGGACTAGCGGGGGGGCCAGAGACCCAGTACTTC.

The genes are TRBV9 and TRBJ2-3; possibly TRBD2 for D (5 bases). The ends were cut back, 4 bases at V and 0 bases at J, with 12 bases in the middle. This CDR3 has 15 amino acids. Germline V gene data show CDR1 as SGDLS and CDR2 as YYNGEE. CDR3 DNA sequence: TGTGCCAGCAGCCTCGGAGGAACTAGCACAGATACGCAGTATTTT. Its translation: CASSLGGTSTDTQYF.

The CDR3 spells CAIQAGPNEQFF. The CDR3 DNA reads TGTGCCATCCAAGCGGGCCCTAATGAGCAGTTCTTC. The chain links TRBV10-3 to TRBJ2-1, with TRBD2 as a possible D gene (6 bases). The V end lost 8 bases, the J end lost 7 bases, and 12 bases lay between the germline ends. Germline V lookup: CDR1 ENHRY, CDR2 SYGVKD. The CDR3 length is 12 residues.

The V call is TRBV5-4, the J call TRBJ1-4; D not certain. With 4 bases removed from V and 6 bases from J, the gap between germline ends came to 13 bases. This CDR3 region has 14 residues. The germline V gene encodes CDR1 SGHNT and CDR2 YYREEE (reference sequence). In nucleotides, the CDR3 is TGTGCCAGCAGCCCCTTCGGACCCGATGAAAAACTGTTTTTT. It codes for CASSPFGPDEKLFF.

The chain carries TRBV10-2 and TRBJ1-6; D is undetermined. V gave up 4 bases and J gave up 9 bases, with 10 bases separating them. Germline CDR1 and CDR2: WSHSY and SAAADI. The CDR3 has 13 residues. This CDR3 is CASSGKGGSPLHF. The CDR3 DNA sequence: TGCGCCAGCAGTGGGAAGGGAGGTTCACCCCTCCACTTT.

V usage is TRBV28 and J usage is TRBJ2-7, with 14 bases aligning to TRBD2. In germline, CDR1 is MDHEN, CDR2 SYDVKM. CDR3 length: 16 amino acids. Trimming at V came to 6 bases and at J to 4 bases, leaving 8 bases not matched to a gene. CDR3 residues: CASSPGTSGRSYEQYF. The CDR3 DNA is TGTGCCAGCAGCCCCGGGACTAGCGGGAGAAGTTACGAGCAGTACTTC.

The chain recombines TRBV18 with TRBJ2-7; D is unclear. Germline loops: CDR1 KGHSH, CDR2 LQKENI. Trimming cost V 6 bases and J 3 bases, with 9 bases left between them. The CDR3 consists of 12 residues. The CDR3 loop is CASSDMLYEQYF. The CDR3 DNA follows: TGTGCCAGCTCTGACATGCTCTACGAGCAGTACTTC.

The V call is TRBV6-6, the J call TRBJ1-5; no clear D gene. This CDR3 has 13 residues. Germline CDR1 and CDR2: MNHNY and SVGAGI (reference sequence). V lost 4 bases and J 11 bases, leaving 15 bases between the germline ends. CDR3 region: CASSLGAGRAQHF. The CDR3 nucleotides read TGTGCCAGCAGTTTAGGTGCGGGGAGGGCCCAGCATTTT.

V usage is TRBV6-1 and J usage is TRBJ1-4, with TRBD1 matching 7 bases. In germline, CDR1 is MNHNS, CDR2 SASEGT. The length of the CDR3 is 15 residues. V lost 4 bases, J lost 3 bases, and 5 bases stayed unmatched. The CDR3 protein is CASSGYRGANEKLFF. The CDR3 DNA is TGTGCCAGCAGTGGGTACAGGGGAGCTAATGAAAAACTGTTTTTT.

The chain joins TRBV9 to TRBJ2-3, with 14 bases matching TRBD2. The CDR3 length is 17 residues. Unmatched junction bases numbered 8, after V lost 0 bases and J lost 8 bases. Germline CDR1 and CDR2: SGDLS and YYNGEE. This CDR3 reads CASSVGTSGGLGSTQYF. In nucleotides, the CDR3 is TGTGCCAGCAGCGTAGGGACTAGCGGGGGGCTTGGGAGTACGCAGTATTTT. The variable domain in full, completed from reference TRBV9 and TRBJ2-3, reads DSGVTQTPKHLITATGQRVTLRCSPRSGDLSVYWYQQSLDQGLQFLIQYYNGEERAKGNILERFSAQQFPDLHSELNLSSLELGDSALYFCASSVGTSGGLGSTQYFGPGTRLTVL.

This rearrangement joins TRBV30 to TRBJ2-2, with 7 bases aligning to TRBD1. Germline V CDR1 and CDR2: GTSNPN, SVGIG (reference sequence). The CDR3 contains 13 residues. The trim removed 7 bases at V and 6 bases at J, leaving 8 bases unmatched. Written as DNA, the CDR3 is TGTGCCTTCACAGGGGTGAATCCCGGGGAGCTGTTTTTT. It is translated as CAFTGVNPGELFF.